Listed below are T cell receptor beta chains from one sample, sequenced in a study of CD8 T cells in Susac syndrome. Using its own MiXCR run on the immunoSEQ multiplex PCR reads, TCRdb lists one record per CDR3 protein. The table includes approximately 120,000 distinct CDR3 sequences, about 90% detected once. The sequenced sample was CD4+ T cells from PBMCs. These receptors all stem from a human donor in good health. CDR3s include the opening cysteine and the closing phenylalanine or tryptophan. D genes are given only for firm matches. The size field is filled for only some rows; it gives once, few, many or a size class.

CDR3 protein	CDR3 DNA	V gene	clone size	D gene	J gene
CASSYGRGSTEAFF	TGTGCCAGCAGTTACGGACGGGGAAGCACTGAAGCTTTCTTT	TRBV6-2/TRBV6-3	-	-	TRBJ1-1
CASSYRDRGAYGYTF	TGTGCCAGCAGTTACCGGGACAGGGGAGCCTATGGCTACACCTTC	TRBV6-5	-	TRBD1	TRBJ1-2
CASNPDRGPADTQYF	TGTGCCAGCAACCCGGACAGGGGGCCCGCGGATACGCAGTATTTT	TRBV6-2/TRBV6-3	-	TRBD1	TRBJ2-3
CATSDGPVGGETQYF	TGTGCCACCAGTGATGGACCAGTAGGCGGAGAGACCCAGTACTTC	TRBV24-1	-	-	TRBJ2-5
CSVEAASPLNYGYTF	TGCAGCGTTGAGGCCGCGTCCCCCCTCAACTATGGCTACACCTTC	TRBV29-1	-	-	TRBJ1-2
CATSRDRGDTDTQYF	TGTGCCACCAGCAGAGATAGGGGGGACACAGATACGCAGTATTTT	TRBV15	-	-	TRBJ2-3
CASRDNHNQPQHF	TGTGCCAGCAGAGATAATCACAATCAGCCCCAGCATTTT	TRBV2	once	-	TRBJ1-5
CASSLGDRNTEAFF	TGTGCCAGCAGCTTAGGGGACAGGAACACTGAAGCTTTCTTT	TRBV11-1	-	TRBD1	TRBJ1-1
CASRIQGRNTEAFF	TGTGCCAGCAGGATACAGGGGCGGAACACTGAAGCTTTCTTT	TRBV2	-	TRBD1	TRBJ1-1
CASSSGGQERVAFF	TGTGCCAGCAGCTCGGGCGGACAGGAGCGGGTAGCTTTCTTT	TRBV7-2	-	TRBD1	TRBJ1-1
CASSLEVASDRFTGELFF	TGTGCCAGCAGCTTAGAGGTGGCTAGCGATAGATTCACCGGGGAGCTGTTTTTT	TRBV7-8	-	-	TRBJ2-2
CASSPQGTSYNEQFF	TGTGCCAGTAGTCCGCAGGGAACTTCCTACAATGAGCAGTTCTTC	TRBV19	-	-	TRBJ2-1
CASSQPTGINSPLHF	TGTGCCAGCAGCCAACCGACAGGGATTAATTCACCCCTCCACTTT	TRBV3-1	-	TRBD1	TRBJ1-6
CASSYSKFRGVEETQYF	TGTGCCAGCAGTTACTCCAAATTCCGGGGCGTGGAGGAGACCCAGTACTTC	TRBV6-5	once	-	TRBJ2-5
CASSTYGAGADYEQYF	TGTGCCAGCAGCACATACGGAGCGGGGGCAGACTACGAGCAGTACTTC	TRBV7-2	-	TRBD2	TRBJ2-7
CSAYTTEQYF	TGCAGCGCCTATACTACCGAGCAGTACTTC	TRBV29-1	-	-	TRBJ2-7
CASSQDRHEQYF	TGTGCCAGCAGCCAAGATCGCCACGAGCAGTACTTC	TRBV14	-	-	TRBJ2-7
CASSLRQRSGYTF	TGTGCCAGCAGTTTACGGCAAAGGAGTGGCTACACCTTC	TRBV12-3/TRBV12-4	-	-	TRBJ1-2
CASSPTSADTQYF	TGTGCCAGCAGCCCCACTAGTGCAGATACGCAGTATTTT	TRBV7-2	-	-	TRBJ2-3
CSASGTWTENTEAFF	TGCAGTGCTAGCGGGACCTGGACAGAGAACACTGAAGCTTTCTTT	TRBV20-1	-	-	TRBJ1-1
CASSYSRGAGEQFF	TGTGCCAGCAGTTACTCGAGAGGGGCAGGGGAGCAGTTCTTC	TRBV6-2/TRBV6-3	-	-	TRBJ2-1
CASRPPTDNEQFF	TGTGCCAGCAGACCACCGACCGACAATGAGCAGTTCTTC	TRBV7-2	-	-	TRBJ2-1
CAWSVFGAGNYGYTF	TGTGCCTGGAGTGTTTTCGGTGCGGGTAACTATGGCTACACCTTC	TRBV30	-	-	TRBJ1-2
CASTLGEPTDTQYF	TGCGCCAGCACCCTGGGCGAACCCACAGATACGCAGTATTTT	TRBV5-1	once	-	TRBJ2-3
CASSLVGSGGSRAEQYF	TGTGCCAGCAGCTTAGTAGGTAGCGGGGGGAGCCGAGCCGAGCAGTACTTC	TRBV7-2	-	TRBD2	TRBJ2-7
CASSQSSWTGGSGANVLTF	TGCGCCAGCAGTCAATCTTCGTGGACAGGGGGCTCTGGGGCCAACGTCCTGACTTTC	TRBV23-1	-	TRBD1	TRBJ2-6
CASSPRGAEGEQYF	TGTGCCAGCAGTCCGAGGGGGGCTGAAGGAGAGCAGTACTTC	TRBV6-1	-	-	TRBJ2-7
CSVAGRKGEQYF	TGCAGCGTTGCAGGACGGAAGGGCGAGCAGTACTTC	TRBV29-1	-	-	TRBJ2-7
CASRIGGSGPEAFF	TGTGCCAGCAGAATCGGGGGGTCCGGCCCTGAAGCTTTCTTT	TRBV5-4	-	-	TRBJ1-1
CASSDYRDGYTF	TGTGCCAGCAGTGATTACAGGGATGGCTACACCTTC	TRBV25-1	-	-	TRBJ1-2
CASSVVDSNQPQHF	TGTGCCAGCAGTGTTGTGGATAGCAATCAGCCCCAGCATTTT	TRBV2	-	-	TRBJ1-5
CASSARGTGAITEAFF	TGTGCCAGCAGCGCACGCGGGACAGGGGCTATCACTGAAGCTTTCTTT	TRBV7-3	-	TRBD1	TRBJ1-1
CASSEVRGAYNEQFF	TGTGCCAGCAGTGAAGTCCGGGGGGCCTACAATGAGCAGTTCTTC	TRBV2	-	TRBD2	TRBJ2-1
CASSQDLGEYGYTF	TGTGCCAGCAGCCAAGATCTGGGGGAGTATGGCTACACCTTC	TRBV3-1	-	-	TRBJ1-2
CASSLGQGVGNTEAFF	TGTGCCAGCAGCTTAGGACAGGGGGTCGGGAACACTGAAGCTTTCTTT	TRBV11-2	-	TRBD1	TRBJ1-1
CASSLEIPRAVATNEKLFF	TGTGCCAGCAGCTTAGAGATCCCTAGGGCCGTTGCAACTAATGAAAAACTGTTTTTT	TRBV7-2	-	-	TRBJ1-4
CASSQLGVNGANVLTF	TGTGCCAGCAGCCAACTTGGGGTGAACGGGGCCAACGTCCTGACTTTC	TRBV14	once	-	TRBJ2-6
CASSADRAGRWQETQYF	TGTGCCAGCAGTGCGGACAGGGCCGGGAGGTGGCAAGAGACCCAGTACTTC	TRBV2	-	-	TRBJ2-5
CSAPDRLGTGANYGYTF	TGCAGTGCTCCCGATCGGTTGGGGACAGGGGCAAACTATGGCTACACCTTC	TRBV20-1	-	TRBD1	TRBJ1-2
CASSYAAEDNEQFF	TGTGCCAGCAGTTACGCCGCGGAAGACAATGAGCAGTTCTTC	TRBV6-5	-	-	TRBJ2-1
CASSPRGREETQYF	TGTGCCAGCAGCCCCAGAGGGAGGGAAGAGACCCAGTACTTC	TRBV11-2	-	TRBD2	TRBJ2-5
CAWSVTEGSPGNTIYF	TGTGCCTGGAGTGTAACGGAGGGGAGCCCTGGAAACACCATATATTTT	TRBV30	few	-	TRBJ1-3
CASKGTGYYEQYF	TGTGCCAGCAAGGGGACAGGTTACTACGAGCAGTACTTC	TRBV2	-	TRBD1	TRBJ2-7
CASSGEHGRKSNNEQFF	TGCGCCAGCAGCGGGGAGCACGGACGAAAAAGTAACAATGAGCAGTTCTTC	TRBV5-1	-	-	TRBJ2-1
CASSSLAGPENEQFF	TGTGCCAGCAGCTCCCTAGCGGGCCCGGAGAATGAGCAGTTCTTC	TRBV7-6	-	TRBD2	TRBJ2-1
CAWSGGPGNTIYF	TGTGCCTGGAGTGGGGGCCCTGGAAACACCATATATTTT	TRBV30	few	-	TRBJ1-3
CATSPGGYGYEQYF	TGTGCCACCAGCCCTGGGGGGTACGGCTACGAGCAGTACTTC	TRBV15	few	-	TRBJ2-7
CSARTDPHTGELFF	TGCAGTGCTAGAACAGACCCCCACACCGGGGAGCTGTTTTTT	TRBV20-1	-	-	TRBJ2-2
CASSVRSRVNTEAFF	TGTGCCAGTAGTGTTAGGAGCCGTGTGAACACTGAAGCTTTCTTT	TRBV19	-	-	TRBJ1-1
CSASPGASDTQYF	TGCAGCGCTTCCCCGGGAGCGTCAGATACGCAGTATTTT	TRBV29-1	-	-	TRBJ2-3
CASSRTGPNSGANVLTF	TGTGCCAGCAGTAGGACAGGGCCTAACTCTGGGGCCAACGTCCTGACTTTC	TRBV6-2/TRBV6-3	-	TRBD1	TRBJ2-6
CASSPLSDVPLAETQYF	TGTGCCAGCAGCCCACTATCGGACGTGCCATTGGCGGAGACCCAGTACTTC	TRBV7-9	-	-	TRBJ2-5
CSARPPGYEQYF	TGCAGTGCTAGGCCCCCCGGCTACGAGCAGTACTTC	TRBV20-1	-	-	TRBJ2-7
CASSLPLDRGQNGYTF	TGTGCCAGCAGCTTACCGCTGGACAGGGGGCAGAATGGCTACACCTTC	TRBV7-2	-	TRBD1	TRBJ1-2
CASSPTSGRTGELFF	TGTGCCAGCAGCCCAACTAGCGGGAGAACCGGGGAGCTGTTTTTT	TRBV12-3/TRBV12-4	-	TRBD2	TRBJ2-2